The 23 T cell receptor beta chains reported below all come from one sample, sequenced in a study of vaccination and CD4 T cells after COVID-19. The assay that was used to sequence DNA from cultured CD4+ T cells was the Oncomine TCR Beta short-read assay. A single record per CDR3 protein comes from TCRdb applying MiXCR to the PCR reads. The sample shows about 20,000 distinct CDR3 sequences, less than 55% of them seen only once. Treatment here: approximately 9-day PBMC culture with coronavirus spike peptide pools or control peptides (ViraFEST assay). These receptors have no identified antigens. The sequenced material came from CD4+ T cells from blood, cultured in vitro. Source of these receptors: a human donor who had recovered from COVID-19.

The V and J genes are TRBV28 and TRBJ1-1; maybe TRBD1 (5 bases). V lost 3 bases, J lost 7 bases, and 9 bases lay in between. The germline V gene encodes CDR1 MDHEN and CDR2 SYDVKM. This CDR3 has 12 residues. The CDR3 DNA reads TGTGCCAGCAGTTTGGGGCAGCTTGAAGCTTTCTTT. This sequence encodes CASSLGQLEAFF.

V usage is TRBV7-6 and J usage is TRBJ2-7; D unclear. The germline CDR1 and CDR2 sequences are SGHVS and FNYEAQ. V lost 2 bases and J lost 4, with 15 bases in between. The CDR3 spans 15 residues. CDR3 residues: CASSLNLGSQYEQYF. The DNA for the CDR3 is TGTGCCAGCAGCTTAAACTTGGGCTCGCAATACGAGCAGTACTTC. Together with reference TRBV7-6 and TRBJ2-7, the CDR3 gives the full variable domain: GAGVSQSPRYKVTKRGQDVALRCDPISGHVSLYWYRQALGQGPEFLTYFNYEAQQDKSGLPNDRFSAERPEGSISTLTIQRTEQRDSAMYRCASSLNLGSQYEQYFGPGTRLTVT.

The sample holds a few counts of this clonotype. CDR3 sequence: CSARADQIYGYTF. CDR3 bases: TGCAGTGCTAGAGCGGACCAAATCTATGGCTACACCTTC. The rearrangement links TRBV20-1 to TRBJ1-2; no firm D call. This CDR3 is built from 13 residues. V was pared by 1 base and J by 4 bases, with 10 bases between. The V gene's germline CDR1 is DFQATT and CDR2 SNEGSKA (reference sequence).

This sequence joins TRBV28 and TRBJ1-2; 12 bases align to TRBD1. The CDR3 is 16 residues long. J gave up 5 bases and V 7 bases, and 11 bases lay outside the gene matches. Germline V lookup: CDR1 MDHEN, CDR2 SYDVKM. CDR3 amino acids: CASTPRGTGGRYGYTF. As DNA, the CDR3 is TGTGCCAGCACCCCCAGGGGGACAGGGGGCCGGTATGGCTACACCTTC.

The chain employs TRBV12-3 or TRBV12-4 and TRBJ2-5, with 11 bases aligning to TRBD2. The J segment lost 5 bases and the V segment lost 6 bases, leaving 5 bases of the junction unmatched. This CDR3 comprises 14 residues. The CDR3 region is CASRPASGGETQYF. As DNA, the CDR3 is TGTGCCAGCAGGCCGGCTAGCGGGGGGGAGACCCAGTACTTC.

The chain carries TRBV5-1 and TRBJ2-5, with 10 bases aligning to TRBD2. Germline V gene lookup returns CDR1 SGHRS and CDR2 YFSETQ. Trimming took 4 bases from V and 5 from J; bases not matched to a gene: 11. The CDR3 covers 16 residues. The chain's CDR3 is CASSPKAGGPGETQYF. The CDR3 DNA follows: TGCGCCAGCAGCCCGAAAGCGGGAGGGCCGGGGGAGACCCAGTACTTC.

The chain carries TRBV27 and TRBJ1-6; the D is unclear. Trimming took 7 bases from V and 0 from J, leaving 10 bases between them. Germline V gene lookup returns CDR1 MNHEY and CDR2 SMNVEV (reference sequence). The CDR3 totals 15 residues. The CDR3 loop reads CASTTPGSYNSPLHF. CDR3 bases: TGTGCCAGCACCACTCCGGGCTCCTATAATTCACCCCTCCACTTT.

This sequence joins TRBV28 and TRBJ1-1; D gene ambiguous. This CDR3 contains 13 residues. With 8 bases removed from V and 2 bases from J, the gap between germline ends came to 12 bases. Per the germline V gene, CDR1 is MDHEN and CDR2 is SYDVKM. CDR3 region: CASSIVTNTEAFF. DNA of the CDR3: TGTGCCAGCTCAATAGTGACTAACACTGAAGCTTTCTTT.

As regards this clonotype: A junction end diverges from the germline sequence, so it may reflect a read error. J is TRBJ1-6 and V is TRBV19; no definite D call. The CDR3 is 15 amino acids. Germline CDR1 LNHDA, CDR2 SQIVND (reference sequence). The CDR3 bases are TGTGCCAGTAGTGTACAGCGGTCGGGTAATCCACCCCTCCACTTT. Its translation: CASSVQRSGNPPLHF.

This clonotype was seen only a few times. DNA for the CDR3: TGTGCCAGCAGGCTGGTGAGGGGTGACGAGCAGTACTTC. It is translated as CASRLVRGDEQYF. The genes are TRBV2 and TRBJ2-7; D is possibly TRBD1 or TRBD2 (5 bases each). V gave up 6 bases and J gave up 5 bases, with 14 bases separating them. Germline V gene sequence: CDR1 SNHLY, CDR2 FYNNEI. The CDR3 is 13 residues long.

The CDR3 sequence is CASSAGVGRGYEQYF. For the CDR3, the DNA is TGTGCCAGCAGCGCTGGGGTGGGGCGGGGCTACGAGCAGTACTTC. The chain has TRBV7-2 and TRBJ2-7, with D maybe TRBD2 (6 bases). Germline-derived CDR1 and CDR2 are SGHTA and FQGNSA. V lost 5 bases and J lost 3, with 17 bases in between. The CDR3 sequence is 15 residues long.

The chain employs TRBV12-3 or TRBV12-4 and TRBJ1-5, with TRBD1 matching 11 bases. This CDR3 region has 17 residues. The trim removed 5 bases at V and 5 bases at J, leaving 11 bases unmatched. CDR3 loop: CASSGWRDRGTYQPQHF. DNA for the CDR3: TGTGCCAGCAGTGGATGGAGGGACAGGGGGACTTATCAGCCCCAGCATTTT.

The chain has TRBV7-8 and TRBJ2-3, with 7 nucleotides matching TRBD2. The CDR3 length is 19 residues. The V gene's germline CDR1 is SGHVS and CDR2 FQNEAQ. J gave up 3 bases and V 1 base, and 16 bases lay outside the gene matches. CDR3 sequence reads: CASSLGLPPPWGGTDTQYF. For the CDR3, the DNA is TGTGCCAGCAGCTTAGGACTCCCCCCTCCGTGGGGGGGAACAGATACGCAGTATTTT.

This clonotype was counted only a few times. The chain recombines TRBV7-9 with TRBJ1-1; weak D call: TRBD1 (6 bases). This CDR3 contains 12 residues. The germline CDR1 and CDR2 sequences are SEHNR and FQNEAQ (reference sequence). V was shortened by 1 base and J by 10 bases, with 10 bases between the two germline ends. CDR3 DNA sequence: TGTGCCAGCAGCTTAGAGGGGGTGTTAGCTTTCTTT. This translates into CASSLEGVLAFF.

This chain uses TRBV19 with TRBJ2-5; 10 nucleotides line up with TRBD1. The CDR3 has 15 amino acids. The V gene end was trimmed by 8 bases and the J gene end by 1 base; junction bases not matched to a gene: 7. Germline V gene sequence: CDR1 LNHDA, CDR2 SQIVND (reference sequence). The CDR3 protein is CASPRDRGSQETQYF. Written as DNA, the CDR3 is TGTGCCAGTCCCCGGGACAGGGGCTCCCAAGAGACCCAGTACTTC.

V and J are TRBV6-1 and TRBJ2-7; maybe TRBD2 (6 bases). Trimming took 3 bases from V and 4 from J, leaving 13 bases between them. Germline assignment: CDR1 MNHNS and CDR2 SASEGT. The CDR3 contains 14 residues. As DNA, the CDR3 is TGTGCCAGCAGTGACGCTAGCGTCGGGTACGAGCAGTACTTC. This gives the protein CASSDASVGYEQYF.

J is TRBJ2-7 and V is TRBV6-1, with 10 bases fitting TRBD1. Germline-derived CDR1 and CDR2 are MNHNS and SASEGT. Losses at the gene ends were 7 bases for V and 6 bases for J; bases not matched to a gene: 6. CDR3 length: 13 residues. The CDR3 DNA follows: TGTGCCAGCACCTCCGGGACAGGGGCCGAGCAGTACTTC. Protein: CASTSGTGAEQYF.

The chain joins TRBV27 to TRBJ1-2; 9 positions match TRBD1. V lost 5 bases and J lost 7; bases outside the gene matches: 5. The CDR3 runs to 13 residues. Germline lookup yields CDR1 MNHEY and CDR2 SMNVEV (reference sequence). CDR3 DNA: TGTGCCAGCAGTCCGGGACAGGGTGGTGGCTACACCTTC. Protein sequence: CASSPGQGGGYTF.

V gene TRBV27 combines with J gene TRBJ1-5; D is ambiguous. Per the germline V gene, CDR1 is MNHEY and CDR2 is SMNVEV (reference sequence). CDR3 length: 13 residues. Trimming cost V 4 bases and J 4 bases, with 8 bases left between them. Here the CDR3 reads CASSSEQNQPQHF. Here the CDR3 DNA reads TGTGCCAGCAGTTCGGAACAGAATCAGCCCCAGCATTTT.

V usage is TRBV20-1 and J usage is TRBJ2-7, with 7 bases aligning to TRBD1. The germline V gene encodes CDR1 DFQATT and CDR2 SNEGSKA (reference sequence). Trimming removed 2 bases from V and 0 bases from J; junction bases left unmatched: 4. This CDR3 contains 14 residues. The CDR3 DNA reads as TGCAGTGCTAGACAAAGGACAGGCTCCTACGAGCAGTACTTC. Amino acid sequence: CSARQRTGSYEQYF.

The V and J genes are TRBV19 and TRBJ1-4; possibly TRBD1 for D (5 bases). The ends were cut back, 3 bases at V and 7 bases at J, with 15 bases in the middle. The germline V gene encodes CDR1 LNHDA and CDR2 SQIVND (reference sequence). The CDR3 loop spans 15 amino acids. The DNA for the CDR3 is TGTGCCAGTAGTATCTTAGGGACGTATGGTGAAAAACTGTTTTTT. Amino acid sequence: CASSILGTYGEKLFF.

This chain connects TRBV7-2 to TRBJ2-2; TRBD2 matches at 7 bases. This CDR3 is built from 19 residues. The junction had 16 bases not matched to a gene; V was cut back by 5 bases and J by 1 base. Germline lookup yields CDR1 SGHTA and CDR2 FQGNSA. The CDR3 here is CASSPAPFVVAGNTGELFF. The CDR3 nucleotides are TGTGCCAGCAGCCCCGCCCCGTTTGTGGTAGCGGGGAACACCGGGGAGCTGTTTTTT.

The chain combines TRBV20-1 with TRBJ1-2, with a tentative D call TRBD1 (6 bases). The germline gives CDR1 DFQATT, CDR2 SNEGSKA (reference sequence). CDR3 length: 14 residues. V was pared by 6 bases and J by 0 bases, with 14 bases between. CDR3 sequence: CSALPGGPNYGYTF. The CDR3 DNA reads TGCAGTGCCCTCCCCGGGGGCCCTAACTATGGCTACACCTTC.